This T cell receptor beta chain emerged from a study of blood T cell repertoires in COVID-19. On the study more broadly: COVID-19 samples from acute and convalescent phases originated in the United States, Italy and Spain. The analysed material was cDNA or gDNA that came from T cells, B-cell-depleted T cells, or PBMCs.

Using immunoSEQ multiplex PCR, the repertoire was profiled, and TCRdb retains in-frame clones only, with some absent. The sample lists around 150,000 clones, 84% occurring once. V was clipped by 0 bases and J by 3 bases, with 6 bases between them. Looked up from germline, CDR1 is MNHEY and CDR2 is SVGAGI. The CDR3 extends over 13 amino acids. The sequencing sample was made of peripheral blood. This clonotype originated in a man between 70 and 80 years old with acute or convalescent COVID-19. V usage is TRBV6-5 and J usage is TRBJ2-7; D gene ambiguous. In DNA form, the CDR3 reads TGTGCCAGCAGTTACTCAGAGGACTACGAGCAGTACTTC. This sequence encodes CASSYSEDYEQYF.